The present TCR beta chain was sequenced within a study of OX40 agonist ivuxolimab in advanced cancers. Study-level results: Expanded clones belonging to CD8+ T cells outnumbered, on average, those of CD4+.

Patients with a history of autoimmune disease or on systemic immunosuppression were excluded. The study sampled blood at baseline, cycle 4 day 1, and cycle 7 day 1. Sequenced by immunoSEQ multiplex PCR; TCRdb stores in-frame clones only, minus some. This sample carries 65,000 to 75,000 clones, around 85% of them seen once, and the ten largest clones take 6.1%. The length of the CDR3 is 14 residues. V was pared by 2 bases and J by 2 bases, with 9 bases between. CDR1 and CDR2 from the germline V gene are SGHRS and YFSETQ. This clone showed up just a few times. Its antigen is currently unknown. The rearrangement joins TRBV5-1 to TRBJ2-3, with D unresolved. The source was CD4+ or CD8+ T cells sorted from blood, collected in a trial of the OX40 agonist ivuxolimab. The sequence was obtained from an adult with an advanced solid tumor such as melanoma, head and neck, liver or kidney cancer. As DNA, the CDR3 is TGCGCCAGCAGCTTCGAATTCCTCACAGATACGCAGTATTTT. Translated: CASSFEFLTDTQYF. The variable domain in full, with the rest retrieved from reference TRBV5-1 and TRBJ2-3, is KAGVTQTPRYLIKTRGQQVTLSCSPISGHRSVSWYQQTPGQGLQFLFEYFSETQRNKGNFPGRFSGRQFSNSRSEMNVSTLELGDSALYLCASSFEFLTDTQYFGPGTRLTVL.